The TCR beta chain under discussion was sequenced for a study of technical replicates of blood from a few donors. Germline loops: CDR1 MDHEN, CDR2 SYDVKM. The V and J ends lost 6 bases and 5 bases, in that order; junction bases with no gene match: 11. This CDR3 has 16 residues. Sequenced by immunoSEQ multiplex PCR; TCRdb stores in-frame clones only, minus some. The sample yields approximately 100,000 clones, just over 95% seen once. J is TRBJ2-1 and V is TRBV28, with TRBD1 identical over 9 bases. This TCR came from a human donor in good health. The sample taken for sequencing was T cells isolated from PBMCs. This CDR3 is CASRPYAGTGNNEQFF. DNA of the CDR3: TGTGCCAGCAGACCTTACGCCGGGACAGGGAACAATGAGCAGTTCTTC. The full variable domain, with the rest looked up from reference TRBV28 and TRBJ2-1, is DVKVTQSSRYLVKRTGEKVFLECVQDMDHENMFWYRQDPGLGLRLIYFSYDVKMKEKGDIPEGYSVSREKKERFSLILESASTNQTSMYLCASRPYAGTGNNEQFFGPGTRLTVL.